This entry lists 23 T cell receptor beta chains sequenced from one sample in a study of OX40 agonist ivuxolimab in advanced cancers. Using immunoSEQ multiplex PCR, the repertoire was profiled, and TCRdb retains in-frame clones only, with some absent. The data contain tens of thousands of clones, around nine tenths of them singletons. The material sequenced was CD4+ or CD8+ T cells sorted from blood, taken in a trial of the OX40 agonist ivuxolimab. The receptors stem from an adult with an advanced solid tumor such as melanoma, head and neck, liver or kidney cancer.

The chain carries TRBV4-1 and TRBJ2-3, with 7 bases fitting TRBD2. Germline assignment: CDR1 MGHRA and CDR2 YSYEKL. CDR3 length: 17 residues. With V trimmed by 0 bases and J by 10 bases, 16 bases remained unmatched. This CDR3 is CASSQEKADPRAGAQYF. The CDR3 DNA reads as TGCGCCAGCAGCCAAGAAAAGGCGGACCCCAGGGCGGGGGCGCAGTATTTT.

The V call is TRBV5-1, the J call TRBJ2-1; 10 nucleotides match TRBD1. J lost 5 bases, V lost 4 bases, and 9 bases had no gene match. The germline V gene encodes CDR1 SGHRS and CDR2 YFSETQ. CDR3 length equals 16 residues. The CDR3 DNA reads TGCGCCAGCAGCCTACCCGGGACAGGGGCAAACAATGAGCAGTTCTTC. Its translation: CASSLPGTGANNEQFF.

V and J are TRBV4-2 and TRBJ1-2, with D uncertain. Trimming pared 1 base from V and 4 bases from J, leaving 10 bases between. Germline assignment: CDR1 LGHNA and CDR2 YNFKEQ. This CDR3 has 14 amino acids. CDR3 residues: CASSQAGDGYGYTF. CDR3 coding DNA: TGTGCCAGCAGCCAAGCTGGGGATGGCTATGGCTACACCTTC.

This clone was found a few times. J is TRBJ2-3 and V is TRBV19, with D possibly being TRBD1 or TRBD2 (6 bases each). Germline V CDR1 and CDR2: LNHDA, SQIVND (reference sequence). The CDR3 covers 17 residues. The V end was cut by 0 bases, the J end by 0 bases, with 13 bases between. DNA for the CDR3: TGTGCCAGTAGTATAGAGGAGGGGGGCCTGAGCACAGATACGCAGTATTTT. Protein: CASSIEEGGLSTDTQYF. The full variable domain, completed using reference TRBV19 and TRBJ2-3, is DGGITQSPKYLFRKEGQNVTLSCEQNLNHDAMYWYRQDPGQGLRLIYYSQIVNDFQKGDIAEGYSVSREKKESFPLTVTSAQKNPTAFYLCASSIEEGGLSTDTQYFGPGTRLTVL.

The V call is TRBV7-2, the J call TRBJ2-3, with 8 bases that match TRBD2. V lost 6 bases to trimming and J lost 6 bases; unmatched junction nucleotides: 11. CDR1 and CDR2 from the germline V gene are SGHTA and FQGNSA. This CDR3 is built from 15 residues. The CDR3: CASRQQTGGADTQYF. The CDR3 DNA follows: TGTGCCAGCAGACAACAGACGGGAGGGGCGGATACGCAGTATTTT.

The chain is built from TRBV28 and TRBJ1-4; unclear D gene. V was cut by 2 bases and J by 5 bases, with 18 bases left in between. The CDR3 has 17 residues. Germline CDR1 MDHEN, CDR2 SYDVKM. CDR3 sequence reads: CASSLSGRFGGNEKLFF. CDR3 coding DNA: TGTGCCAGCAGTTTAAGCGGCAGGTTTGGCGGGAATGAAAAACTGTTTTTT. Full variable domain (rest looked up from reference TRBV28 and TRBJ1-4): DVKVTQSSRYLVKRTGEKVFLECVQDMDHENMFWYRQDPGLGLRLIYFSYDVKMKEKGDIPEGYSVSREKKERFSLILESASTNQTSMYLCASSLSGRFGGNEKLFFGSGTQLSVL.

CDR3 DNA sequence: TGTGCCAGTGGGGCGGTGGCGGGTCCGGGGACCCAGTACTTC. Translating it yields CASGAVAGPGTQYF. The rearrangement joins TRBV2 to TRBJ2-5; D could derive from TRBD1 or TRBD2 (5 bases each). V shed 9 bases and J shed 7 bases, with 21 bases lying between them. From germline, CDR1 is SNHLY and CDR2 FYNNEI. There are 14 residues in the CDR3. The whole variable domain, filled in from reference TRBV2 and TRBJ2-5, reads EPEVTQTPSHQVTQMGQEVILRCVPISNHLYFYWYRQILGQKVEFLVSFYNNEISEKSEIFDDQFSVERPDGSNFTLKIRSTKLEDSAMYFCASGAVAGPGTQYFGPGTRLLVL.

V is TRBV6-1 and J is TRBJ1-2, with D unclear. Trimming shortened V by 4 bases and J by 4 bases, and 10 bases separated the two germline ends. The CDR3 loop spans 13 amino acids. CDR1 is MNHNS, CDR2 SASEGT, per germline. The CDR3 sequence is CASSAPGGYGYTF. The CDR3 DNA sequence: TGTGCCAGCAGTGCCCCTGGAGGCTATGGCTACACCTTC.

In DNA, the CDR3 is TGTGCCAGCTCACCTCCGGCGACAGGGGGCATCCGGCAGTACTTC. Amino acid sequence: CASSPPATGGIRQYF. The chain combines TRBV18 with TRBJ2-5; 10 bases match TRBD1. The CDR3 contains 15 residues. Germline CDR1 is KGHSH and CDR2 is LQKENI. V was clipped by 3 bases and J by 11 bases; unmatched bases: 12.

This clone has only a few counts. The chain joins TRBV2 to TRBJ1-1; 7 bases agree with TRBD1. J gave up 4 bases and V 5 bases, and 4 bases lay outside the gene matches. The CDR3 totals 13 residues. CDR1 is SNHLY, CDR2 FYNNEI, per germline. CDR3 in DNA: TGTGCCAGCAGTAGAGGACAGGCCACTGAAGCTTTCTTT. It translates to CASSRGQATEAFF.

V is TRBV5-5 and J is TRBJ1-2, with 8 nucleotides matching TRBD1. The CDR3 consists of 15 residues. The germline CDR1 and CDR2 sequences are SGHKS and YYEKEE (reference sequence). V was pared by 4 bases and J by 7 bases, with 12 bases of the junction left unmatched. The CDR3 nucleotides read TGTGCCAGCAGCGCCACCGACAGGGGAGAAGCTGGCTACACCTTC. Encoded protein: CASSATDRGEAGYTF.

The rearrangement links TRBV19 to TRBJ2-3; no reliable D call. The CDR3 has 17 residues. Looked up from germline, CDR1 is LNHDA and CDR2 is SQIVND (reference sequence). The V end lost 1 base, the J end lost 0 bases, and 14 bases lay between the germline ends. The CDR3 region is CASSIGAGVGSTDTQYF. The CDR3 region has the DNA TGTGCCAGTAGTATAGGGGCAGGAGTTGGGAGCACAGATACGCAGTATTTT.

The CDR3 sequence is CASSNLFLSTDTQYF. CDR3 DNA sequence: TGTGCCAGCAGCAACCTATTCCTTAGCACAGATACGCAGTATTTT. The chain carries TRBV6-1 and TRBJ2-3; D is ambiguous. CDR1 and CDR2 (germline): MNHNS, SASEGT. The CDR3 extends over 15 amino acids. Between the trimmed V and J ends, which lost 6 bases and 0 bases, there was a span of 13 bases.

V usage is TRBV5-6 and J usage is TRBJ2-1, with 8 positions matching TRBD2. Looked up from germline, CDR1 is SGHDT and CDR2 is YYEEEE. The CDR3 loop spans 17 amino acids. The V segment lost 3 bases and the J segment 5 bases; nucleotides outside the gene matches: 13. The CDR3 here is CASSYFLTSGRNNEQFF. The CDR3 region has the DNA TGTGCCAGCAGCTACTTTTTGACCAGCGGGAGAAACAATGAGCAGTTCTTC.

V and J are TRBV6-6 and TRBJ1-1, with D possibly being TRBD1 (5 bases). The CDR3 runs to 14 residues. CDR1 is MNHNY and CDR2 is SVGAGI in the germline V gene (reference sequence). The V gene lost 3 bases and the J gene lost 1 base, with 9 bases spanning the gap. CDR3 nucleotides: TGTGCCAGCAGTTATCAGGGACCGAACACTGAAGCTTTCTTT. Translated: CASSYQGPNTEAFF.

The chain is built from TRBV2 and TRBJ2-7, with 9 bases that match TRBD1. V was pared by 5 bases and J by 3 bases, with 5 bases of the junction left unmatched. There are 14 residues in the CDR3. Germline V gives CDR1 SNHLY, CDR2 FYNNEI. CDR3 amino acids: CASSKGQGIYEQYF. CDR3 DNA sequence: TGTGCCAGCAGTAAAGGACAGGGGATCTACGAGCAGTACTTC.

This chain joins TRBV5-1 and TRBJ2-3; D is ambiguous. The CDR3 sequence is 12 residues long. The V and J ends lost 2 bases and 4 bases respectively, with 5 bases between them. Germline CDR1 and CDR2: SGHRS and YFSETQ. The CDR3: CASSFTPDTQYF. The CDR3 nucleotides are TGCGCCAGCAGCTTCACGCCAGATACGCAGTATTTT.

This chain connects TRBV6-5 to TRBJ2-7; 9 positions match TRBD1. CDR3 length: 15 amino acids. J gave up 4 bases and V 6 bases, and 10 bases lay outside the gene matches. CDR1 MNHEY and CDR2 SVGAGI come from the germline V gene. This CDR3 reads CASRTPGQGTYEQYF. Written as DNA, the CDR3 is TGTGCCAGCAGAACCCCGGGACAGGGCACGTACGAGCAGTACTTC.

The chain links TRBV15 to TRBJ2-7; TRBD2 matches 9 bases. The length of the CDR3 is 16 residues. Losses at the gene ends were 0 bases for V and 6 bases for J; bases not matched to a gene: 9. Germline V gene lookup returns CDR1 LNHNV and CDR2 YYDKDF (reference sequence). The CDR3, as DNA: TGTGCCACCAGCAGAGATCTCCCTAGCGGGATGACCGAGCAGTACTTC. Translating gives CATSRDLPSGMTEQYF. The variable domain in full, completed from reference TRBV15 and TRBJ2-7, reads DAMVIQNPRYQVTQFGKPVTLSCSQTLNHNVMYWYQQKSSQAPKLLFHYYDKDFNNEADTPDNFQSRRPNTSFCFLDIRSPGLGDTAMYLCATSRDLPSGMTEQYFGPGTRLTVT.

The rearrangement links TRBV5-1 to TRBJ1-5; D is ambiguous. Trimming took 4 bases from V and 6 from J, leaving 20 bases between them. This CDR3 spans 16 amino acids. Per the germline V gene, CDR1 is SGHRS and CDR2 is YFSETQ. CDR3: CASSPPPGRKGQPQHF. CDR3 nucleotide sequence: TGCGCCAGCAGCCCACCCCCTGGACGTAAAGGTCAGCCCCAGCATTTT. Full variable domain (outside the CDR3, taken from reference TRBV5-1 and TRBJ1-5): KAGVTQTPRYLIKTRGQQVTLSCSPISGHRSVSWYQQTPGQGLQFLFEYFSETQRNKGNFPGRFSGRQFSNSRSEMNVSTLELGDSALYLCASSPPPGRKGQPQHFGDGTRLSIL.

The V call is TRBV18, the J call TRBJ1-1; 7 bases line up with TRBD1. Germline CDR1 is KGHSH and CDR2 is LQKENI. V dropped 3 bases and J dropped 8; count of bases not matched to a gene: 6. The CDR3 covers 13 residues. The CDR3 loop reads CASSPPDRLEAFF. CDR3 sequence (DNA): TGTGCCAGCTCACCTCCGGACAGGTTGGAAGCTTTCTTT.

The chain carries TRBV28 and TRBJ2-1, with 7 bases matching TRBD1. Trimming at V came to 6 bases and at J to 3 bases, leaving 8 bases not matched to a gene. From germline, CDR1 is MDHEN and CDR2 SYDVKM. CDR3 length: 15 residues. The CDR3 sequence is CASRPTGKGYNEQFF. CDR3 sequence (DNA): TGTGCCAGCAGGCCGACAGGGAAGGGCTACAATGAGCAGTTCTTC.

J is TRBJ1-3 and V is TRBV6-6; D remains unclear. The CDR3 consists of 12 residues. The germline CDR1 and CDR2 sequences are MNHNY and SVGAGI (reference sequence). V was clipped by 6 bases and J by 8 bases, with 11 bases between them. The CDR3 region has the DNA TGTGCCAGCAGGGGCGTGTTGGACACCATATATTTT. As protein: CASRGVLDTIYF.